This TCR beta chain was captured by sequencing in a study of blood T cell repertoires in COVID-19. Method: immunoSEQ multiplex PCR; TCRdb's copy keeps in-frame clones and lacks some. The repertoire holds 120,000 to 150,000 clones, with about 83% as singletons. CDR1 is SGHAT, CDR2 FQNNGV, per germline. V shed 5 bases and J 4 bases; nucleotides not matched to a gene: 6. This CDR3 has 14 amino acids. This receptor was obtained from a woman in her forties or fifties who had been exposed to COVID-19. Sequenced input: PBMCs or T cells enriched from blood (not recorded which). The chain links TRBV11-2 to TRBJ1-1; 8 nucleotides align to TRBD1. The CDR3 spells CASSTDRESTEAFF. CDR3 DNA: TGTGCCAGCAGCACGGACAGGGAGAGCACTGAAGCTTTCTTT.